This entry lists 9 T cell receptor beta chains sequenced from one sample in a study of OX40 agonist ivuxolimab in advanced cancers. TCRdb's table, derived via immunoSEQ multiplex PCR, lists solely in-frame clones and lacks some. Of tens of thousands of clones detected, 75% to 85% appear once; the ten largest clones hold around 8.8%. Sample: CD4+ or CD8+ T cells sorted from blood, taken in a trial of the OX40 agonist ivuxolimab. The receptors come from an adult with an advanced solid tumor such as melanoma, head and neck, liver or kidney cancer.

To note about this clone: This sample includes further DNA sequences coding for the same CDR3. The chain joins TRBV7-9 to TRBJ2-7; TRBD1 aligns across 9 bases. Germline-derived CDR1 and CDR2 are SEHNR and FQNEAQ (reference sequence). V lost 2 bases, J lost 5 bases, and 7 bases stayed unmatched. The CDR3 consists of 15 residues. The CDR3 DNA sequence: TGTGCCAGCAGCTTAAAGCCGGGACAGGGCGACGAGCAGTACTTC. It yields the protein CASSLKPGQGDEQYF.

The chain has TRBV15 and TRBJ2-1; TRBD2 agrees at 12 bases. V lost 0 bases to trimming and J lost 10 bases; unmatched junction nucleotides: 4. CDR1 LNHNV and CDR2 YYDKDF come from the germline V gene (reference sequence). The CDR3 is made up of 15 amino acids. The CDR3 is CATSRDRTSGEEQFF. DNA for the CDR3: TGTGCCACCAGCAGAGATAGGACTAGCGGGGAGGAGCAGTTCTTC.

This clone appeared a single time. The chain has TRBV2 and TRBJ2-7; 8 bases match TRBD1. The V gene's germline CDR1 is SNHLY and CDR2 FYNNEI. The CDR3 totals 14 residues. The junction had 12 bases not matched to a gene; V was cut back by 8 bases and J by 6 bases. CDR3 region: CASGADRAATEQYF. The CDR3, as DNA: TGTGCCAGCGGCGCGGACAGGGCGGCGACCGAGCAGTACTTC.

The chain is built from TRBV7-8 and TRBJ2-1, with no clear D. The V and J ends lost 3 bases and 8 bases respectively, with 8 bases between them. Per germline, CDR1 SGHVS and CDR2 FQNEAQ. The CDR3 spans 12 residues. CDR3 DNA sequence: TGTGCCAGCAGCTTGGGTCTCGATGAGCAGTTCTTC. Amino acids: CASSLGLDEQFF.

The chain employs TRBV7-9 and TRBJ1-1; D gene uncertain. Germline V gene data show CDR1 as SEHNR and CDR2 as FQNEAQ (reference sequence). The CDR3 spans 12 residues. Trimming removed 5 bases at V and 4 bases at J, with 8 bases between. In DNA, the CDR3 is TGTGCCAGCAGCCCGGCGGGCACTGAAGCTTTCTTT. Protein sequence: CASSPAGTEAFF.

In its sample, this clone was seen a few times. V and J are TRBV11-1 and TRBJ1-1; D not resolved. Germline V gene lookup returns CDR1 SGHAT and CDR2 FQDESV (reference sequence). Trimming took 5 bases from V and 4 from J, leaving 20 bases between them. This CDR3 has 16 amino acids. The DNA of the CDR3 is TGTGCCAGCAGCATCGGAACATGGGTTTTCGGCACTGAAGCTTTCTTT. Translated, it gives CASSIGTWVFGTEAFF.

The CDR3, as DNA: TGTGCCAGCAGTGAAGCCCCCGGGCCCGCGGTAGATACGCAGTATTTT. It specifies CASSEAPGPAVDTQYF. The J gene is TRBJ2-3, the V gene TRBV2; D uncertain. V lost 0 bases to trimming and J lost 5 bases, with 15 bases between them. There are 16 residues in the CDR3. Germline-derived CDR1 and CDR2 are SNHLY and FYNNEI.

The chain employs TRBV2 and TRBJ1-2; unclear D gene. V was trimmed by 6 bases and J by 9 bases, leaving 23 bases between them. The length of the CDR3 is 15 residues. Germline lookup yields CDR1 SNHLY and CDR2 FYNNEI. This CDR3 is CASSYSQDPKLSYTF. The CDR3 bases are TGTGCCAGCAGCTATTCGCAGGACCCGAAACTAAGCTACACCTTC.

The V call is TRBV10-3, the J call TRBJ1-1; the D is unclear. V was clipped by 10 bases and J by 0 bases, with 6 bases between them. The CDR3 extends over 11 amino acids. Germline-derived CDR1 and CDR2 are ENHRY and SYGVKD. The CDR3 DNA follows: TGTGCCAGCAGGTTGAACACTGAAGCTTTCTTT. It translates to CASRLNTEAFF.